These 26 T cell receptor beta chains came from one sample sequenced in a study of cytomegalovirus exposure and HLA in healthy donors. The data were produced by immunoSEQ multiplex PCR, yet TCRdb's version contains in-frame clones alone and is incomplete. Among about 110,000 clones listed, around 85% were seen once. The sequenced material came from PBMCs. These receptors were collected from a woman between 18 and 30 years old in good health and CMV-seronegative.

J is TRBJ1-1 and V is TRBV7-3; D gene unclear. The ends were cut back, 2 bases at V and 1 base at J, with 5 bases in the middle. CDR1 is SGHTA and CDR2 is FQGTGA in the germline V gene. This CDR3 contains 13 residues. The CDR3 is CASSLHKNTEAFF. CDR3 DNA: TGTGCCAGCAGCTTACACAAGAACACTGAAGCTTTCTTT. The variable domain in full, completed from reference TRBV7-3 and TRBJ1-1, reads GAGVSQTPSNKVTEKGKYVELRCDPISGHTALYWYRQSLGQGPEFLIYFQGTGAADDSGLPNDRFFAVRPEGSVSTLKIQRTERGDSAVYLCASSLHKNTEAFFGQGTRLTVV.

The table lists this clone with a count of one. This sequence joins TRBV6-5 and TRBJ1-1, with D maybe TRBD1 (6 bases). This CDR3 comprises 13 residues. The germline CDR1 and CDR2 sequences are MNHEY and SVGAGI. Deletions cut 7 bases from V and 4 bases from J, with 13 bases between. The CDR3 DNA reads TGTGCCAGCAATCAGGGGCGTAGCACTGAAGCTTTCTTT. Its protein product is CASNQGRSTEAFF.

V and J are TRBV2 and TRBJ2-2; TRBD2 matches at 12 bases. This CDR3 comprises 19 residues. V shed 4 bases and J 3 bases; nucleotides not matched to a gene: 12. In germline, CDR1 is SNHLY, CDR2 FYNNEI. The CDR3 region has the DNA TGTGCCAGCAGTGCCCGACTAGCGGGGGATACCATTGACACCGGGGAGCTGTTTTTT. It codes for CASSARLAGDTIDTGELFF.

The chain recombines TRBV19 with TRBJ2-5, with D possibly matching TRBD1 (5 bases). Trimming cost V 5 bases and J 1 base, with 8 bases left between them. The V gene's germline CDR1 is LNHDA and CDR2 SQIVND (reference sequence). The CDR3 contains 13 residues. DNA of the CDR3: TGTGCCAGTAGTGGACATTCCCAAGAGACCCAGTACTTC. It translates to CASSGHSQETQYF.

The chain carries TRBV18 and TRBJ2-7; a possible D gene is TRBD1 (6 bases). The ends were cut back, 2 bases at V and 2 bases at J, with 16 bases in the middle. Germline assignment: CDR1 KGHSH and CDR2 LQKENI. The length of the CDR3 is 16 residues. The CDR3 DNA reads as TGTGCCAGCTCACCAAGGCTTCGGGGACACGCCTACGAGCAGTACTTC. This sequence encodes CASSPRLRGHAYEQYF.

CDR3 sequence reads: CASSPLGQGISQPQHF. In DNA, the CDR3 is TGTGCCAGCAGTCCACTGGGACAGGGGATAAGTCAGCCCCAGCATTTT. The V and J genes are TRBV27 and TRBJ1-5; 10 bases are shared with TRBD1. The CDR3 length is 16 residues. Germline V gene lookup returns CDR1 MNHEY and CDR2 SMNVEV (reference sequence). V was clipped by 5 bases and J by 6 bases; unmatched bases: 10.

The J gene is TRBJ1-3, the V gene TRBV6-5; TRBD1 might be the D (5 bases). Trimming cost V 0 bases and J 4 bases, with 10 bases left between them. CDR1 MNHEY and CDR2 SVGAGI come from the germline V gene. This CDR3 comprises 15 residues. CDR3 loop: CASSYSRRAGNTIYF. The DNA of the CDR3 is TGTGCCAGCAGTTACTCGCGCAGGGCGGGAAACACCATATATTTT.

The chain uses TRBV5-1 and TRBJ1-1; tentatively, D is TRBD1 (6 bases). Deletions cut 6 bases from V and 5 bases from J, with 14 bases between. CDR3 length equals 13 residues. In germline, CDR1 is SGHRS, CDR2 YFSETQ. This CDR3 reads CASNEGGWTEAFF. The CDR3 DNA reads TGCGCCAGCAACGAGGGGGGGTGGACTGAAGCTTTCTTT.

Here the CDR3 DNA reads TGTGCCAGCAGCCAAGATTCGGGACAGCCCCAGCATTTT. Amino acids: CASSQDSGQPQHF. The chain carries TRBV4-2 and TRBJ1-5; D uncertain. The CDR3 length is 13 residues. Trimming removed 0 bases at V and 7 bases at J, with 7 bases between. CDR1 and CDR2 (germline): LGHNA, YNFKEQ.

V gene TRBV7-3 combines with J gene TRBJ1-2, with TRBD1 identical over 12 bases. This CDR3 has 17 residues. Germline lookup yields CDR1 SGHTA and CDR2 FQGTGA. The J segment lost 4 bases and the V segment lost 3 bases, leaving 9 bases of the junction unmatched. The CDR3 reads CASSFSGTGGISYGYTF. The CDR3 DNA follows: TGTGCCAGCAGCTTCTCCGGGACAGGGGGCATATCCTATGGCTACACCTTC.

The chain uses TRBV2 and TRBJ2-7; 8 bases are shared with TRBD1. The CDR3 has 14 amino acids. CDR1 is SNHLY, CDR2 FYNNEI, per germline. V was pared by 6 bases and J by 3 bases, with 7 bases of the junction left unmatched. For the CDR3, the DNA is TGTGCCAGCAGCTCGGGACAGGAGCACTACGAGCAGTACTTC. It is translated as CASSSGQEHYEQYF.

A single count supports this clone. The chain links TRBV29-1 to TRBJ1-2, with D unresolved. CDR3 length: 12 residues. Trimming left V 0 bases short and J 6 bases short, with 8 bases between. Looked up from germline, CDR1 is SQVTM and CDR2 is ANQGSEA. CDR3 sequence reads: CSVEDLGDGYTF. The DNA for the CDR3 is TGCAGCGTTGAAGATCTCGGGGATGGCTACACCTTC. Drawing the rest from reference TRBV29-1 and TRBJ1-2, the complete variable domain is SAVISQKPSRDICQRGTSLTIQCQVDSQVTMMFWYRQQPGQSLTLIATANQGSEATYESGFVIDKFPISRPNLTFSTLTVSNMSPEDSSIYLCSVEDLGDGYTFGSGTRLTVV.

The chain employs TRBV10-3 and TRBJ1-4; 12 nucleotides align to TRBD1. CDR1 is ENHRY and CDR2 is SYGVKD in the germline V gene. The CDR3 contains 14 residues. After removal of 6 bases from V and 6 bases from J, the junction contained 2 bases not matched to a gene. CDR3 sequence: CAISGTGGDEKLFF. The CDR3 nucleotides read TGTGCCATCAGCGGGACAGGGGGCGATGAAAAACTGTTTTTT.

The CDR3 region is CAISRGLQETQYF. CDR3 DNA: TGTGCCATCAGTCGGGGACTACAAGAGACCCAGTACTTC. The chain recombines TRBV10-3 with TRBJ2-5; TRBD2 aligns across 7 bases. The CDR3 consists of 13 residues. CDR1 and CDR2 (germline): ENHRY, SYGVKD. V was clipped by 5 bases and J by 2 bases; unmatched bases: 2.

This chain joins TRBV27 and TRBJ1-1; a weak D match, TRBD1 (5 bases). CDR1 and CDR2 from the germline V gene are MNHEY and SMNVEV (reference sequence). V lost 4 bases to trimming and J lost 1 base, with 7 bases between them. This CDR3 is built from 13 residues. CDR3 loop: CASSSQENTEAFF. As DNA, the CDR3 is TGTGCCAGCAGTTCACAGGAGAACACTGAAGCTTTCTTT.

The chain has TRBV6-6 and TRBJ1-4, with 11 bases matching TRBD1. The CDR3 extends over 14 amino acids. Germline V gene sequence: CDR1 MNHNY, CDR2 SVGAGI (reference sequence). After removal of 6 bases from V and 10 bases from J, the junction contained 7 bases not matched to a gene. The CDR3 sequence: CASRPDRGLGKLFF. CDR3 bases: TGTGCCAGCAGACCGGACAGGGGGCTAGGAAAACTGTTTTTT.

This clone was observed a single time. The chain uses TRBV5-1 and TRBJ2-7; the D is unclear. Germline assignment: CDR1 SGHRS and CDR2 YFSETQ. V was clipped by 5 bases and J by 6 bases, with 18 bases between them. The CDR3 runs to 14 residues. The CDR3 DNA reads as TGCGCCAGCAGACCGACAAGTTTTCTTGGCGAGCAGTACTTC. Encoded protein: CASRPTSFLGEQYF.

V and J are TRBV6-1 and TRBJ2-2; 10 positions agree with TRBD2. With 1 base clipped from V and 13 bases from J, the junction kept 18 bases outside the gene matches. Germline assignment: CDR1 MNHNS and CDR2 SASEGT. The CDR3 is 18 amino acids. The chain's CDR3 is CASSEVLAGARILGGLFF. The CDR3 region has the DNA TGTGCCAGCAGTGAAGTCCTAGCGGGGGCCAGAATTTTAGGCGGGCTGTTTTTT.

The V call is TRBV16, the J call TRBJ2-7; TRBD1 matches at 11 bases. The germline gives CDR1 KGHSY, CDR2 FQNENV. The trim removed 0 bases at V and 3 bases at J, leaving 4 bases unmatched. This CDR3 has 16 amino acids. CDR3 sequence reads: CASSQSRGTGGYEQYF. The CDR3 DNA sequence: TGTGCCAGCAGCCAATCTCGGGGGACAGGGGGCTACGAGCAGTACTTC. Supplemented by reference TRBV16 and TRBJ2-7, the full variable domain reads GEEVAQTPKHLVRGEGQKAKLYCAPIKGHSYVFWYQQVLKNEFKFLISFQNENVFDETGMPKERFSAKCLPNSPCSLEIQATKLEDSAVYFCASSQSRGTGGYEQYFGPGTRLTVT.

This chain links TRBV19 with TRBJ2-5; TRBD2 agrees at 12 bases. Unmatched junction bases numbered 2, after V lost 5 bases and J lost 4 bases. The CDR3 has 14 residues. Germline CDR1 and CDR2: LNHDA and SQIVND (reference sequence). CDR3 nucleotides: TGTGCCAGTAGTGTGACTAGCGGGGGAGAGACCCAGTACTTC. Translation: CASSVTSGGETQYF.

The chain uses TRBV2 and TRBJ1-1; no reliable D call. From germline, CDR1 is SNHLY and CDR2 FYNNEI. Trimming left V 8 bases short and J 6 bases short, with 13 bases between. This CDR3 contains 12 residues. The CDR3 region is CASVGLSSEAFF. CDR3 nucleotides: TGTGCCAGCGTTGGCCTTTCCTCTGAAGCTTTCTTT.

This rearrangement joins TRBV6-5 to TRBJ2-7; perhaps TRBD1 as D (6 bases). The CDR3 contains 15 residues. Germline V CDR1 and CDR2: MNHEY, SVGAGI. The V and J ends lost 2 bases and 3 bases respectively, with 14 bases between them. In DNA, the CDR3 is TGTGCCAGCAGTTACGAGGGGGAGTGGGGCTACGAGCAGTACTTC. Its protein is CASSYEGEWGYEQYF.

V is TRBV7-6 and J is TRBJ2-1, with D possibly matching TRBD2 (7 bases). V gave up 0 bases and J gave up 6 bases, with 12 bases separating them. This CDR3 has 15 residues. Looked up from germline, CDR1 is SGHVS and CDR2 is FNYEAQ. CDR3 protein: CASSLAGGGGNEQFF. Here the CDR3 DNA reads TGTGCCAGCAGCTTAGCGGGGGGGGGCGGCAATGAGCAGTTCTTC.

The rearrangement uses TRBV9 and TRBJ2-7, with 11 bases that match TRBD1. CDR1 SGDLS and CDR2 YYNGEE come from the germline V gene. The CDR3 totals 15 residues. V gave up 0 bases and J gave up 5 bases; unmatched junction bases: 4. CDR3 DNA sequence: TGTGCCAGCAGCGTAGACGGGACAGGGGGGGACGAGCAGTACTTC. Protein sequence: CASSVDGTGGDEQYF.

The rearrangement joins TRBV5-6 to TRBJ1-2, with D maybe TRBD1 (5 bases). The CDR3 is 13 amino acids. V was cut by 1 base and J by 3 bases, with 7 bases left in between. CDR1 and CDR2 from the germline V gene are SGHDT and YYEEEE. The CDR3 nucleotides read TGTGCCAGCAGCTTGTGGGGGGACTATGGCTACACCTTC. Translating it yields CASSLWGDYGYTF.

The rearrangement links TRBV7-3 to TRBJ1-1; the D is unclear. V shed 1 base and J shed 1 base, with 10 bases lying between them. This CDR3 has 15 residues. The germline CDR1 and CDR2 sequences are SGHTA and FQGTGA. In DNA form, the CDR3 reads TGTGCCAGCAGCTTAAATCTGGGCCCGAACACTGAAGCTTTCTTT. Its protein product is CASSLNLGPNTEAFF. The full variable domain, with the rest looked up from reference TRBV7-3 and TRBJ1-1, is GAGVSQTPSNKVTEKGKYVELRCDPISGHTALYWYRQSLGQGPEFLIYFQGTGAADDSGLPNDRFFAVRPEGSVSTLKIQRTERGDSAVYLCASSLNLGPNTEAFFGQGTRLTVV.